The 3 T cell receptor beta chains presented below share a single source sample, sequenced in a study of shared clonotypes between healthy human individuals. Repertoires were generated with immunoSEQ multiplex PCR, while TCRdb's copy carries only in-frame clones and drops some. The profile shows 950,000 to 1,100,000 clones, approximately 70% of them singletons. Source material: memory CD4+ T cells sorted from blood. The subset denotes: CD45RA-negative fraction. These receptors all stem from a man aged 18 to 29 in good health.

This clone was found a few times. V is TRBV19 and J is TRBJ1-1, with 7 bases aligning to TRBD1. The CDR3 has 11 residues. Germline values: CDR1 LNHDA, CDR2 SQIVND (reference sequence). Unmatched junction bases numbered 3, after V lost 10 bases and J lost 4 bases. CDR3 protein: CATGGGTEAFF. For the CDR3, the DNA is TGTGCCACAGGGGGAGGCACTGAAGCTTTCTTT.

The CDR3 DNA reads TGTGCCAGTAGGAGGGGGACAGGGGGTAAGGAGCAGTACTTC. As protein: CASRRGTGGKEQYF. The chain couples TRBV19 to TRBJ2-7, with 11 positions matching TRBD1. CDR1 is LNHDA and CDR2 is SQIVND in the germline V gene (reference sequence). With V trimmed by 6 bases and J by 7 bases, 8 bases remained unmatched. The CDR3 contains 14 residues.

Only one count was recorded for this clone. This chain links TRBV30 with TRBJ2-7, with TRBD1 as a possible D gene (5 bases). The CDR3 extends over 14 amino acids. Between the trimmed V and J ends, which lost 2 bases and 9 bases, there was a span of 20 bases. Germline V gene sequence: CDR1 GTSNPN, CDR2 SVGIG (reference sequence). CDR3 DNA sequence: TGTGCCTGGAGTCCACCCTCTGGACATACGACGCAGTACTTC. Translation gives CAWSPPSGHTTQYF. Combining the CDR3 with reference TRBV30 and TRBJ2-7 gives the whole variable domain SQTIHQWPATLVQPVGSPLSLECTVEGTSNPNLYWYRQAAGRGLQLLFYSVGIGQISSEVPQNLSASRPQDRQFILSSKKLLLSDSGFYLCAWSPPSGHTTQYFGPGTRLTVT.